This T cell receptor (beta chain) was documented in a study of blood T cell repertoires in COVID-19. The protocol was immunoSEQ multiplex PCR, while the TCRdb copy is restricted to in-frame clones and leaves out a portion. The data show some 110,000 clones, around 76% seen once. Germline V gives CDR1 MRHNA, CDR2 SNTAGT. This CDR3 has 14 residues. With V trimmed by 7 bases and J by 4 bases, 7 bases remained unmatched. This receptor was identified in a woman in her seventies with acute or convalescent COVID-19. Input material: peripheral blood. The rearrangement links TRBV6-4 to TRBJ1-2, with 9 bases matching TRBD1. The CDR3 loop reads CASNPTGGLYGYTF. The CDR3, as DNA: TGTGCCAGCAACCCGACAGGGGGACTCTATGGCTACACCTTC.